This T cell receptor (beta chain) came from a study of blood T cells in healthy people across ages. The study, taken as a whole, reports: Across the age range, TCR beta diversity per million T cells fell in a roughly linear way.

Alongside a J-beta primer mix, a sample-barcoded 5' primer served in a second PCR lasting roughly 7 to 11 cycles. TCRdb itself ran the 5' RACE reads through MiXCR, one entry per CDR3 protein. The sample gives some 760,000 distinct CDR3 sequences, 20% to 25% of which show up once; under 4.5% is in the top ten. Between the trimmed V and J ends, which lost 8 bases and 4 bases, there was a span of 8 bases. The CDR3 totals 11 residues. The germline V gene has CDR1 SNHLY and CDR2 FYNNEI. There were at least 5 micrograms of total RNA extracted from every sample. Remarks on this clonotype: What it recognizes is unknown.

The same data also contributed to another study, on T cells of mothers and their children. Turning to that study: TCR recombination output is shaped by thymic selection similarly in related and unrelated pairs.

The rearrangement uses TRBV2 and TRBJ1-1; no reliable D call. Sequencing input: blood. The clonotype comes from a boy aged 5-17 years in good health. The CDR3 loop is CASVVGTEAFF. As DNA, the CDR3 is TGTGCCAGCGTAGTTGGCACTGAAGCTTTCTTT.